This note documents a single T cell receptor beta chain sequence. V dropped 2 bases and J dropped 5 bases, with 25 bases sitting between them. Germline V lookup: CDR1 MNHNS, CDR2 SASEGT. This CDR3 contains 19 residues. The data were taken from a study of shared clonotypes between healthy human individuals. Assay used: immunoSEQ multiplex PCR; TCRdb lists only in-frame clones, some missing. The sample carries about 1 million clones, around 74% recorded once. Sequenced input: memory CD4+ T cells sorted from blood. The subset: CD45RA-negative fraction. The chain couples TRBV6-1 to TRBJ2-4; weak D call: TRBD1 (8 bases). The receptor was isolated from a man aged 18 to 30 in good health. The CDR3 here is CASSERGGARQGRENIQYF. CDR3 nucleotide sequence: TGTGCCAGCAGTGAAAGGGGGGGAGCCCGACAGGGGAGGGAAAACATTCAGTACTTC.